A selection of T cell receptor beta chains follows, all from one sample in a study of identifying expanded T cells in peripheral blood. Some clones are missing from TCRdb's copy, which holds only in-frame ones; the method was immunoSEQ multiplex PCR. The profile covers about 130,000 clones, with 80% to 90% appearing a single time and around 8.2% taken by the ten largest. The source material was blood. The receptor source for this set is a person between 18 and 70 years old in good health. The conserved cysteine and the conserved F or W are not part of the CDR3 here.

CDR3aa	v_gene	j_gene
ASSLDRGETQY	TRBV5-4	TRBJ2-5
ASSIEAKSLYEQY	TRBV19	TRBJ2-7
ASSLELFGNQPQH	TRBV5-5	TRBJ1-5
ASSPSGGGTGELF	TRBV28	TRBJ2-2
SVGEEKLF	TRBV29-1	TRBJ1-4
ASRSRAGTQPQH	TRBV7-3	TRBJ1-5
ASSLQGASDTQY	TRBV5-4	TRBJ2-3
ASSLYRSYEQY	TRBV13	TRBJ2-7
ASSLAARIEREQY	TRBV28	TRBJ2-7
ASSIVDRASAF	TRBV19	TRBJ1-1
ASTQAGRSGYT	TRBV28	TRBJ1-2
ASSLAGEYQLN	TRBV7-8	TRBJ2-5
AAGGSGGYNEQF	TRBV25-1	TRBJ2-1
ASSVTVLGDTQY	TRBV2	TRBJ2-3
ASSFQLAGTYEQY	TRBV7-2	TRBJ2-7
ASNDRGSTDTQY	TRBV19	TRBJ2-3
ASSLAQGSETQY	TRBV7-9	TRBJ2-5
ASTLTGDGYGYT	TRBV6-5	TRBJ1-2
ASSSGLNYGYT	TRBV11-2	TRBJ1-2
ASSTALAGSYEQY	TRBV11-1	TRBJ2-7
ASSVPGLKGNQPQH	TRBV10-1	TRBJ1-5
AAATGEWGEQY	TRBV5-6	TRBJ2-7
ASSVAGTLNYGYT	TRBV9	TRBJ1-2
ASSYRGLAKNIQY	TRBV6-5	TRBJ2-4
ASSASTGYTEAF	TRBV6-5	TRBJ1-1
ASSMDRSNSPLH	TRBV5-6	TRBJ1-6
ASSQHQGTTYEQY	TRBV14	TRBJ2-7
ASSLTYGRPSYEQY	TRBV28	TRBJ2-7
ASSLVRARGDTGELF	TRBV7-3	TRBJ2-2
AWSMGQGVSQPQH	TRBV30	TRBJ1-5
ASSQGGMNTGELF	TRBV14	TRBJ2-2
ASSIRQDSYEQY	TRBV27	TRBJ2-7
ASSLAQNNSPLH	TRBV5-4	TRBJ1-6
SVATSEYEQY	TRBV29-1	TRBJ2-7
ASSLSPSTDTQY	TRBV7-2	TRBJ2-3
SVEDRQGYGYT	TRBV29-1	TRBJ1-2
ASSLEGISGANVLT	TRBV5-1	TRBJ2-6
ASSPYLTGGNSPLH	TRBV18	TRBJ1-6
ASSWSTGSNSPLH	TRBV5-1	TRBJ1-6
ASSYTSGSGEQY	TRBV7-9	TRBJ2-7
ASSPDRGMNTEAF	TRBV18	TRBJ1-1
ASSYSRDYEQY	TRBV6-5	TRBJ2-7
AWSVNGDAPLH	TRBV30	TRBJ1-6
ASSPTSGSYNEQF	TRBV5-4	TRBJ2-1
ASSRRRGALGSYNEQF	TRBV7-2	TRBJ2-1
ASSLAGGAYEQY	TRBV28	TRBJ2-7